This entry is about one TCR beta chain. The sample is drawn from a study of blood T cell repertoires in COVID-19. Study-wide context: Nucleic acid was either cDNA or gDNA, and it came from T cells, B-cell-depleted T cells, or PBMCs.

V gave up 0 bases and J gave up 2 bases, with 11 bases separating them. The V gene's germline CDR1 is LGHDT and CDR2 YNNKEL (reference sequence). The CDR3 has 15 amino acids. Only in-frame clones appear in the TCRdb table, and some are missing; sequencing was by immunoSEQ multiplex PCR. Of about 190,000 clones listed, 84% were seen once; the top ten hold under 4%. This clonotype originated in a woman younger than 45 who had been exposed to COVID-19. The chain uses TRBV3-1 (or the pseudogene TRBV3-2) and TRBJ2-7; D is perhaps TRBD2 (6 bases). Sequenced: PBMCs or T cells enriched from blood (not recorded which). The CDR3 DNA reads TGTGCCAGCAGCCAAGATGGGGGGATCGCCTACGAGCAGTACTTC. Its translation is CASSQDGGIAYEQYF.